This T cell receptor (beta chain) was sequenced in a study of T cells after yellow fever vaccination. Generation of TCR cDNA used 5'RACE template switching (which added a universal primer site and UMIs). TCRdb re-derived calls from the 5' RACE reads in MiXCR, one entry per CDR3 protein. The table lists 300,000 to 400,000 distinct CDR3 sequences, over 8.5% of them singletons, with about 3.5% in the top ten. Comments on this clonotype: Its target is unknown.

This CDR3 contains 13 residues. Losses at the gene ends were 6 bases for V and 6 bases for J; bases not matched to a gene: 5. The V gene's germline CDR1 is MNHEY and CDR2 SVGAGI. General study results and limits: Abundant clonotypes from the bulk population could get into FACS-sorted repertoires as contaminants. Most clones from primary vaccination were detected again post-booster (about 95% CD4, around 90% CD8). Only a small proportion of the clonotypes turned up in both the CD4 and the CD8 compartments, likely arising from convergent recombination.

This rearrangement joins TRBV6-5 to TRBJ2-3; 8 nucleotides line up with TRBD1. Sequenced material: CD4+ T cells sorted from PBMCs, taken 45 days after the yellow fever booster vaccination. The receptor was isolated from a man aged 18 to 29 who received the YFV17D yellow fever vaccine. The CDR3 DNA is TGTGCCAGCAGAAGACAGGGGCTGGATACGCAGTATTTT. It yields the protein CASRRQGLDTQYF.